This entry lists 28 T cell receptor beta chains sequenced from one sample in a study of neurological immune-mediated disorders. TCRdb independently ran MiXCR on the 5' RACE reads; one entry per CDR3 protein. This repertoire shows about 14,000 distinct CDR3 sequences, approximately 7.7% found once; its top ten account for about 24%. The sample consisted of CD8+ T cells from blood. Every receptor here comes from a woman in her forties in good health.

This clonotype was picked up many times. The rearrangement links TRBV7-9 to TRBJ2-3; maybe TRBD2 (7 bases). Germline V gives CDR1 SEHNR, CDR2 FQNEAQ (reference sequence). V was clipped by 6 bases and J by 4 bases, with 17 bases between them. The CDR3 length is 15 residues. CDR3 in amino acids: CASRTPKGGPDTQYF. CDR3 coding DNA: TGTGCCAGCAGAACCCCGAAGGGGGGGCCAGATACGCAGTATTTT.

This clonotype was counted at least ten times. The chain combines TRBV20-1 with TRBJ1-5; D not certain. Deletions cut 1 base from V and 3 bases from J, with 13 bases between. The CDR3 runs to 15 residues. The germline V gene has CDR1 DFQATT and CDR2 SNEGSKA (reference sequence). The CDR3 nucleotides read TGCAGTGCTAGAGGGCGGAGGTCTAACAATCAGCCCCAGCATTTT. As protein: CSARGRRSNNQPQHF.

This clonotype was counted at least ten times. The CDR3 region is CAISKTGRETQYF. The CDR3 DNA is TGTGCCATCAGCAAGACAGGGAGGGAGACCCAGTACTTC. This chain joins TRBV10-3 and TRBJ2-5; D perhaps matches TRBD1 (7 bases). The CDR3 consists of 13 residues. V dropped 6 bases and J dropped 5 bases, with 13 bases sitting between them. Germline values: CDR1 ENHRY, CDR2 SYGVKD.

This clonotype was seen repeatedly, ten times or more. V gene TRBV25-1 combines with J gene TRBJ2-1; weak D call: TRBD1 (5 bases). Trimming cost V 5 bases and J 4 bases, with 15 bases left between them. This CDR3 contains 15 residues. Germline V gives CDR1 MGHDK, CDR2 SYGVNS. CDR3 residues: CASSPRQSLYNEQFF. Written as DNA, the CDR3 is TGTGCCAGCAGTCCGAGACAGTCCCTATACAATGAGCAGTTCTTC. The full variable domain, completed using reference TRBV25-1 and TRBJ2-1, is EADIYQTPRYLVIGTGKKITLECSQTMGHDKMYWYQQDPGMELHLIHYSYGVNSTEKGDLSSESTVSRIRTEHFPLTLESARPSHTSQYLCASSPRQSLYNEQFFGPGTRLTVL.

This clonotype has ten or more counts. The genes are TRBV4-2 and TRBJ1-1, with 7 bases that match TRBD1. Germline-derived CDR1 and CDR2 are LGHNA and YNFKEQ. Unmatched junction bases numbered 11, after V lost 3 bases and J lost 1 base. This CDR3 is 17 amino acids long. CDR3 in amino acids: CASSQEQGLNANTEAFF. Written as DNA, the CDR3 is TGTGCCAGCAGCCAGGAACAGGGGCTGAACGCGAACACTGAAGCTTTCTTT.

There are many counts of this clonotype. J is TRBJ2-7 and V is TRBV4-1; 7 nucleotides align to TRBD2. Germline V gene sequence: CDR1 MGHRA, CDR2 YSYEKL. Unmatched junction bases numbered 4, after V lost 3 bases and J lost 2 bases. The CDR3 is 14 amino acids. CDR3 region: CASSHSGSAYEQYF. The DNA of the CDR3 is TGCGCCAGCAGCCATAGCGGGTCCGCCTACGAGCAGTACTTC.

This clonotype has at least ten counts. The V and J genes are TRBV20-1 and TRBJ2-3; no definite D call. The germline V gene encodes CDR1 DFQATT and CDR2 SNEGSKA (reference sequence). Trimming shortened V by 0 bases and J by 0 bases, and 13 bases separated the two germline ends. CDR3 length: 16 residues. The CDR3 reads CSARDDGAFSTDTQYF. CDR3 DNA: TGCAGTGCTAGAGACGATGGAGCATTTAGCACAGATACGCAGTATTTT.

This clonotype was seen at least ten times. The chain recombines TRBV5-1 with TRBJ2-1; possible D gene TRBD2, 5 bases. Trimming cost V 4 bases and J 0 bases, with 14 bases left between them. This CDR3 has 16 amino acids. CDR1 is SGHRS and CDR2 is YFSETQ in the germline V gene. The CDR3 spells CASSPSFEGSYNEQFF. For the CDR3, the DNA is TGCGCCAGCAGCCCTTCCTTTGAGGGCTCCTACAATGAGCAGTTCTTC. Complete variable domain (other parts from reference TRBV5-1 and TRBJ2-1): KAGVTQTPRYLIKTRGQQVTLSCSPISGHRSVSWYQQTPGQGLQFLFEYFSETQRNKGNFPGRFSGRQFSNSRSEMNVSTLELGDSALYLCASSPSFEGSYNEQFFGPGTRLTVL.

This clonotype was seen repeatedly, ten times or more. This sequence joins TRBV6-1 and TRBJ2-7; 8 positions agree with TRBD2. After removal of 4 bases from V and 5 bases from J, the junction contained 4 bases not matched to a gene. The CDR3 covers 13 residues. Germline CDR1 reads MNHNS; CDR2 reads SASEGT. The CDR3 coding sequence is TGTGCCAGCAGTGGTAGCGGGATTGACGAGCAGTACTTC. Its translation: CASSGSGIDEQYF.

This clonotype has ten or more counts. The rearrangement joins TRBV20-1 to TRBJ1-2, with TRBD1 matching over 7 bases. Trimming cost V 5 bases and J 7 bases; bases outside gene matches: 10. The CDR3 runs 13 residues. In germline, CDR1 is DFQATT, CDR2 SNEGSKA (reference sequence). CDR3 residues: CSARLQGRVGYTF. The CDR3 coding sequence is TGCAGTGCTCGACTACAGGGGCGTGTTGGCTACACCTTC.

This clonotype was counted ten times or more. The V gene is TRBV5-1, the J gene TRBJ1-1; D gene uncertain. This CDR3 is 12 amino acids long. Germline V lookup: CDR1 SGHRS, CDR2 YFSETQ. V lost 4 bases, J lost 8 bases, and 12 bases lay in between. For the CDR3, the DNA is TGCGCCAGCAGCCCCCCGGGAAAAGAAGCTTTCTTT. Its translation is CASSPPGKEAFF. Filled out from reference TRBV5-1 and TRBJ1-1, the complete variable domain reads KAGVTQTPRYLIKTRGQQVTLSCSPISGHRSVSWYQQTPGQGLQFLFEYFSETQRNKGNFPGRFSGRQFSNSRSEMNVSTLELGDSALYLCASSPPGKEAFFGQGTRLTVV.

This clonotype has a count of ten or more. The rearrangement links TRBV12-3 or TRBV12-4 to TRBJ2-7; 7 positions match TRBD2. The V gene end was trimmed by 5 bases and the J gene end by 6 bases; junction bases not matched to a gene: 16. This CDR3 has 16 residues. The CDR3 DNA reads as TGTGCCAGCAGTCCCCTCGGCACGTGGGGGGGACGCGAGCAGTACTTC. Translated, it gives CASSPLGTWGGREQYF.

This clonotype was seen ten or more times. The V and J genes are TRBV20-1 and TRBJ2-3; 10 nucleotides match TRBD2. CDR3 length: 14 residues. Germline V gives CDR1 DFQATT, CDR2 SNEGSKA (reference sequence). V shed 5 bases and J 2 bases; nucleotides not matched to a gene: 4. DNA of the CDR3: TGCAGTGCTCCACTAGCGGGGTACACAGATACGCAGTATTTT. Residues: CSAPLAGYTDTQYF.

This clonotype was seen repeatedly, ten times or more. The chain carries TRBV5-1 and TRBJ2-7; tentative D call: TRBD2 (6 bases). CDR1 is SGHRS, CDR2 YFSETQ, per germline. The CDR3 covers 14 residues. Trimming shortened V by 4 bases and J by 3 bases, and 14 bases separated the two germline ends. The DNA for the CDR3 is TGCGCCAGCAGCGGCGGGGACGGATACTACGAGCAGTACTTC. This translates into CASSGGDGYYEQYF.

This clonotype was seen at least ten times. The rearrangement links TRBV25-1 to TRBJ2-1; D gene ambiguous. CDR3 length equals 12 residues. The V end lost 5 bases, the J end lost 4 bases, and 6 bases lay between the germline ends. CDR1 is MGHDK and CDR2 is SYGVNS in the germline V gene. CDR3 sequence (DNA): TGTGCCAGCAGTTCTGATTACAATGAGCAGTTCTTC. It yields the protein CASSSDYNEQFF.

The sample holds many counts of this clonotype. The V call is TRBV3-1, the J call TRBJ2-1, with 8 bases lining up with TRBD2. The V gene end was trimmed by 4 bases and the J gene end by 0 bases; junction bases not matched to a gene: 5. The CDR3 spans 16 residues. Germline V gene data show CDR1 as LGHDT and CDR2 as YNNKEL (reference sequence). The CDR3 DNA reads TGTGCCAGCAGCCCGCGAAGCGGGAGCTCCTACAATGAGCAGTTCTTC. This codes for CASSPRSGSSYNEQFF.

This clonotype was detected ten times or more. This chain links TRBV29-1 with TRBJ2-1; D is perhaps TRBD2 (5 bases). The V end lost 6 bases, the J end lost 4 bases, and 16 bases lay between the germline ends. Germline V lookup: CDR1 SQVTM, CDR2 ANQGSEA. This CDR3 contains 14 residues. The CDR3 region is CSVTSGSAYNEQFF. CDR3 coding DNA: TGCAGCGTGACCTCGGGTAGCGCGTACAATGAGCAGTTCTTC.

Ten or more counts support this clonotype. This chain uses TRBV6-4 with TRBJ1-1; perhaps TRBD1 as D (5 bases). The CDR3 contains 13 residues. CDR1 and CDR2 from the germline V gene are MRHNA and SNTAGT. Between the trimmed V and J ends, which lost 0 bases and 8 bases, there was a span of 10 bases. CDR3 loop: CASSDSPQGEAFF. The CDR3 DNA sequence: TGTGCCAGCAGTGACTCCCCCCAGGGAGAAGCTTTCTTT.

In this sample, this clonotype turned up many times. The chain carries TRBV2 and TRBJ1-2, with D tentatively TRBD1 (5 bases). In germline, CDR1 is SNHLY, CDR2 FYNNEI. CDR3 size: 14 residues. V lost 5 bases to trimming and J lost 4 bases, with 14 bases between them. The CDR3 region has the DNA TGTGCCAGCAGTCAGGACGACAGCTCCTATGGCTACACCTTC. Translation: CASSQDDSSYGYTF.

This clonotype was seen many times. The CDR3 spells CASSFLRARGYTF. The CDR3 DNA sequence: TGTGCCAGCAGTTTTCTGAGGGCTAGGGGCTACACCTTC. This rearrangement joins TRBV28 to TRBJ1-2; D call uncertain. CDR1 is MDHEN and CDR2 is SYDVKM in the germline V gene. The CDR3 contains 13 residues. Trimming removed 3 bases at V and 8 bases at J, with 13 bases between.

CDR3 in amino acids: CASSPSPGRADEQFF. In nucleotides, the CDR3 is TGTGCCAGCAGTCCCTCCCCCGGAAGGGCCGATGAGCAGTTCTTC. The genes are TRBV27 and TRBJ2-1, with D uncertain. With 5 bases removed from V and 8 bases from J, the gap between germline ends came to 19 bases. Germline-derived CDR1 and CDR2 are MNHEY and SMNVEV (reference sequence). The CDR3 is 15 residues long.

At least ten counts were recorded for this clonotype. V gene TRBV7-2 combines with J gene TRBJ2-6; 8 bases match TRBD1. The CDR3 spans 18 residues. V trimming: 2 bases; J trimming: 0 bases; junction bases outside the gene matches: 6. Per the germline V gene, CDR1 is SGHTA and CDR2 is FQGNSA. CDR3 amino acids: CASSLQGASYSGANVLTF. DNA of the CDR3: TGTGCCAGCAGCTTACAGGGGGCGAGTTACTCTGGGGCCAACGTCCTGACTTTC.

This clonotype was seen many times. DNA of the CDR3: TGCAGTGCTAGAGATTATCGGGGCGCGAACTTAGATACGCAGTATTTT. Protein: CSARDYRGANLDTQYF. The chain links TRBV20-1 to TRBJ2-3; possibly TRBD1 or TRBD2 for D (5 bases each). Germline CDR1 is DFQATT and CDR2 is SNEGSKA (reference sequence). The length of the CDR3 is 16 residues. Trimming cost V 0 bases and J 5 bases, with 18 bases left between them.

The gene calls are TRBV4-1 and TRBJ1-5; D is perhaps TRBD1 (5 bases). V shed 3 bases and J shed 3 bases, with 15 bases lying between them. The CDR3 is made up of 16 amino acids. Germline CDR1 MGHRA, CDR2 YSYEKL. This CDR3 reads CASSQRFGGLNQPQHF. CDR3 in DNA: TGCGCCAGCAGCCAGAGGTTCGGGGGACTCAATCAGCCCCAGCATTTT.

This clonotype was seen at least ten times. DNA for the CDR3: TGTGCCAGCAGTCTACAGGGCGGTACTAACTATGGCTACACCTTC. Translated: CASSLQGGTNYGYTF. This chain joins TRBV28 and TRBJ1-2; TRBD1 might be the D (6 bases). Looked up from germline, CDR1 is MDHEN and CDR2 is SYDVKM. The CDR3 is made up of 15 amino acids. Trimming pared 5 bases from V and 0 bases from J, leaving 13 bases between.

This clonotype showed up many times. J is TRBJ2-7 and V is TRBV7-8, with no clear D. CDR1 SGHVS and CDR2 FQNEAQ come from the germline V gene. Trimming pared 9 bases from V and 3 bases from J, leaving 12 bases between. This CDR3 region has 12 residues. CDR3 protein: CASGVGNYEQYF. For the CDR3, the DNA is TGTGCCAGTGGGGTAGGGAACTACGAGCAGTACTTC.

This clonotype was recorded many times. This chain joins TRBV20-1 and TRBJ2-2, with a tentative D call TRBD2 (6 bases). Germline V CDR1 and CDR2: DFQATT, SNEGSKA (reference sequence). Between the trimmed V and J ends, which lost 6 bases and 1 base, there was a span of 12 bases. The CDR3 is 14 residues long. CDR3 amino acids: CSATTSRNTGELFF. The CDR3 bases are TGCAGTGCCACCACTAGCAGGAACACCGGGGAGCTGTTTTTT.

This clonotype has more than one count but fewer than ten. Just one base apart from a much larger clone, this may be a read error. The chain uses TRBV28 and TRBJ2-7; 8 positions agree with TRBD1. Looked up from germline, CDR1 is MDHEN and CDR2 is SYDVKM. The length of the CDR3 is 13 residues. Here the CDR3 reads CVSSGQGTYEQYF. Written as DNA, the CDR3 is TGTGTCAGCAGTGGACAGGGAACGTACGAGCAGTACTTC.